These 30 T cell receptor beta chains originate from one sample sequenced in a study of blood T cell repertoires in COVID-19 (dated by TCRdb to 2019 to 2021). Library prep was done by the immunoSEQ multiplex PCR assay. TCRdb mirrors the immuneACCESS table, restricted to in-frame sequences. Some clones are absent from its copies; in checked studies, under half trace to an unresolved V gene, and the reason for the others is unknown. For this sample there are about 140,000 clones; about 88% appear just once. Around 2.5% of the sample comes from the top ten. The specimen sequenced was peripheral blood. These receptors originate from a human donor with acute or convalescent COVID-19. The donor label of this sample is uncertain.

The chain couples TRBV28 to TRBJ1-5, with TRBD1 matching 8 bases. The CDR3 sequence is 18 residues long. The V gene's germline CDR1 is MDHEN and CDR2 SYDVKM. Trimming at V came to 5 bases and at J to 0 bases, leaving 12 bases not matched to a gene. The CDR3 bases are TGTGCCAGCAGTGTCGACAGGGGCCACTCGGATAGCAATCAGCCCCAGCATTTT. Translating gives CASSVDRGHSDSNQPQHF.

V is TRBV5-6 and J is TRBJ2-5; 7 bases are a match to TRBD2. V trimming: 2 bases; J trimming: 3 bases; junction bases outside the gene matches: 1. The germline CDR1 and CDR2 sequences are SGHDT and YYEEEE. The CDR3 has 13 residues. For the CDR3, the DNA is TGTGCCAGCAGCTTTGCGGGAGAAGAGACCCAGTACTTC. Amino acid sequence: CASSFAGEETQYF.

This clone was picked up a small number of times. The CDR3 loop is CASSRPGQGNYGYTF. CDR3 DNA sequence: TGTGCCAGCAGTCGCCCCGGACAGGGTAACTATGGCTACACCTTC. The V gene is TRBV28, the J gene TRBJ1-2; 8 bases are a match to TRBD1. This CDR3 spans 15 amino acids. CDR1 MDHEN and CDR2 SYDVKM come from the germline V gene. The ends lost 5 bases at V and 1 base at J; junction bases unmatched: 6.

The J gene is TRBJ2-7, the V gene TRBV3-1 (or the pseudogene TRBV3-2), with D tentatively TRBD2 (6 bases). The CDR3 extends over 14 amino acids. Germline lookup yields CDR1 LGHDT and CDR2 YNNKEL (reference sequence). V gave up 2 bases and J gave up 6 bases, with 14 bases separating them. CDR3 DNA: TGTGCCAGCAGCCAAAGTAGCGGACGGCCCGAGCAGTACGTC. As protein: CASSQSSGRPEQYV.

The CDR3 protein is CASSLAGEGNTEAFF. CDR3 DNA sequence: TGTGCCAGCAGTTTAGCAGGGGAGGGGAACACTGAAGCTTTCTTT. The chain joins TRBV28 to TRBJ1-1; D is perhaps TRBD1 (6 bases). This CDR3 spans 15 amino acids. V gave up 2 bases and J gave up 1 base, with 11 bases separating them. Germline loops: CDR1 MDHEN, CDR2 SYDVKM.

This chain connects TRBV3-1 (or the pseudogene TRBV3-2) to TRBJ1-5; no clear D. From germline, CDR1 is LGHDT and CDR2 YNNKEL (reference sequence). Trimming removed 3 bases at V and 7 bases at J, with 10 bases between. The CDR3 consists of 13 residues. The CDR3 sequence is CASSQGSGQPQHF. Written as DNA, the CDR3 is TGTGCCAGCAGCCAGGGCTCTGGGCAGCCCCAGCATTTT.

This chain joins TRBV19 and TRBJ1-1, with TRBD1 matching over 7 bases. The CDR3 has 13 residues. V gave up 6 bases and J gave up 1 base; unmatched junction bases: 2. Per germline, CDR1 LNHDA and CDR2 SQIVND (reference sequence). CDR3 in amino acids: CASRGQANTEAFF. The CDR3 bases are TGTGCCAGTAGAGGACAGGCGAACACTGAAGCTTTCTTT.

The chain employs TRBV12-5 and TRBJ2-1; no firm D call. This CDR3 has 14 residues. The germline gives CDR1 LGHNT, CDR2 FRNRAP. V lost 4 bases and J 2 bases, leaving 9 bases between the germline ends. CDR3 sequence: CASGSPGAYNEQFF. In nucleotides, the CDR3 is TGTGCTAGTGGTTCACCGGGTGCCTACAATGAGCAGTTCTTC.

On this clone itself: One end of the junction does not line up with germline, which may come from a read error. The CDR3 DNA follows: TGTGCCATCAGGGAAAGTCTTATCGGGAACGCTGAAGCTTTCTTT. Encoded protein: CAIRESLIGNAEAFF. This chain joins TRBV10-3 and TRBJ1-1; D gene uncertain. Germline CDR1 ENHRY, CDR2 SYGVKD. This CDR3 is built from 15 residues.

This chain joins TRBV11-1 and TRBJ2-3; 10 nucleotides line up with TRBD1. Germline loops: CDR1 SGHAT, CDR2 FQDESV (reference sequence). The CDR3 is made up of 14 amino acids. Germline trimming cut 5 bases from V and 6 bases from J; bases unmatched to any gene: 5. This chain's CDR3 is CASSRDRGVDTQYF. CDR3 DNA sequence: TGTGCCAGCAGCCGGGACAGGGGAGTTGATACGCAGTATTTT.

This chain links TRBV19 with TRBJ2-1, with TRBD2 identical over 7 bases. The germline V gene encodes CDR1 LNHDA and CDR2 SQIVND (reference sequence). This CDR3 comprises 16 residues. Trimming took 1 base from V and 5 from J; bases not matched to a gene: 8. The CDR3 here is CASSIGGGTGHNEQFF. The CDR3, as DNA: TGTGCCAGTAGTATAGGGGGGGGGACTGGGCACAATGAGCAGTTCTTC.

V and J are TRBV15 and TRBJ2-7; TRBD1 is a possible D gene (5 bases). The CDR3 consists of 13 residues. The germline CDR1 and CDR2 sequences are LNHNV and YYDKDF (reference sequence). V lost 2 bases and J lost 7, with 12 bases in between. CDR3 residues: CATSRPDRTEQYF. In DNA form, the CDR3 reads TGTGCCACCAGCAGACCCGACAGAACGGAGCAGTACTTC.

This chain's CDR3 is CATSRGGDAKNIQYF. CDR3 in DNA: TGTGCCACCAGCAGAGGGGGGGACGCCAAAAACATTCAGTACTTC. The chain combines TRBV15 with TRBJ2-4; tentative D call: TRBD2 (6 bases). This CDR3 is built from 15 residues. The germline CDR1 and CDR2 sequences are LNHNV and YYDKDF (reference sequence). V lost 1 base, J lost 1 base, and 8 bases lay in between.

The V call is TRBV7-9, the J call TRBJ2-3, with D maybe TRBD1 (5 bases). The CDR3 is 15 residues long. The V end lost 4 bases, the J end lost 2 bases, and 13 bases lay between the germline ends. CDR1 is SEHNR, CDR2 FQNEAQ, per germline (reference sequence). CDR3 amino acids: CASSYRTDPTDTQYF. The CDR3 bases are TGTGCCAGCAGCTACAGGACGGATCCCACAGATACGCAGTATTTT.

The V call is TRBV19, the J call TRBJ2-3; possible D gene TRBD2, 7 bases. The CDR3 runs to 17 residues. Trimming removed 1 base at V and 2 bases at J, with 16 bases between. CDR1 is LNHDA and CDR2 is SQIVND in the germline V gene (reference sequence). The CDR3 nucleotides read TGTGCCAGTAGTATAGGGTCGGGGGGCAGATTCACAGATACGCAGTATTTT. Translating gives CASSIGSGGRFTDTQYF.

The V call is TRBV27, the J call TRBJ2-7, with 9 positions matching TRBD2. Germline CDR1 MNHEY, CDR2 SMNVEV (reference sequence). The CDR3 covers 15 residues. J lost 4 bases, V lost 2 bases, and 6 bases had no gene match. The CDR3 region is CASSLSLAGRYEQYF. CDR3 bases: TGTGCCAGCAGTTTAAGTCTAGCGGGGAGGTACGAGCAGTACTTC.

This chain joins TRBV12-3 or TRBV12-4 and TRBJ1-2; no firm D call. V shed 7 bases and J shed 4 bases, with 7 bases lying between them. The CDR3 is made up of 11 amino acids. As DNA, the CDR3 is TGTGCCAGCAAACGGTCCTATGGCTACACCTTC. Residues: CASKRSYGYTF.

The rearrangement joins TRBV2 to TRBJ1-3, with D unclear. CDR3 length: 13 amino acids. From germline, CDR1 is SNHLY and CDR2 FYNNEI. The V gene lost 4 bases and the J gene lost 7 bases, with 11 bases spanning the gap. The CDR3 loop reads CASSALAWNTIYF. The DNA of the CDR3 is TGTGCCAGCAGTGCATTGGCTTGGAACACCATATATTTT. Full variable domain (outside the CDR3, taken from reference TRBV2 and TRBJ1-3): EPEVTQTPSHQVTQMGQEVILRCVPISNHLYFYWYRQILGQKVEFLVSFYNNEISEKSEIFDDQFSVERPDGSNFTLKIRSTKLEDSAMYFCASSALAWNTIYFGEGSWLTVV.

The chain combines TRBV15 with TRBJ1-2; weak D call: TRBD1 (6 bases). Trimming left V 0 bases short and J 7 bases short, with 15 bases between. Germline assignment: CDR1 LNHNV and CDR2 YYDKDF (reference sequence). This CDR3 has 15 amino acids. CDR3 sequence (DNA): TGTGCCACCAGCAGAGATATCATAGGGGGATCTGGCTACACCTTC. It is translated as CATSRDIIGGSGYTF. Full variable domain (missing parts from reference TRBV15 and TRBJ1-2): DAMVIQNPRYQVTQFGKPVTLSCSQTLNHNVMYWYQQKSSQAPKLLFHYYDKDFNNEADTPDNFQSRRPNTSFCFLDIRSPGLGDTAMYLCATSRDIIGGSGYTFGSGTRLTVV.

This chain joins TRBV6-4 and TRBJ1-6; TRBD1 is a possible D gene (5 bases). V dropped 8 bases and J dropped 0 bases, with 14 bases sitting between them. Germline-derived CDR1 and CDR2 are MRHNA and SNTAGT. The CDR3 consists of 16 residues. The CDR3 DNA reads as TGTGCCAGCCGGGGGGGGGTGAGCTCCTATAATTCACCCCTCCACTTT. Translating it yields CASRGGVSSYNSPLHF.

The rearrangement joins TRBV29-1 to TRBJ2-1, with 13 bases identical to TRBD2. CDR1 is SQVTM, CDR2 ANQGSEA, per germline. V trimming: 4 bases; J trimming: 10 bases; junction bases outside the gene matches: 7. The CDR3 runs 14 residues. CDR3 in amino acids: CSVGRGGLAGEQFF. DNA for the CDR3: TGCAGCGTTGGCCGCGGGGGACTAGCGGGAGAGCAGTTCTTC.

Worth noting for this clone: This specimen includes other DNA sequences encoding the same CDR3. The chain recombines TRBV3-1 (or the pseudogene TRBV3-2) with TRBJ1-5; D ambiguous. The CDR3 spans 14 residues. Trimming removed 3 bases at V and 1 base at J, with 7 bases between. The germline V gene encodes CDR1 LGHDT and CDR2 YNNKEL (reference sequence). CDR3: CASSQGGSNQPQHF. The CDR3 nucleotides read TGTGCCAGCAGCCAGGGCGGGAGCAATCAGCCCCAGCATTTT.

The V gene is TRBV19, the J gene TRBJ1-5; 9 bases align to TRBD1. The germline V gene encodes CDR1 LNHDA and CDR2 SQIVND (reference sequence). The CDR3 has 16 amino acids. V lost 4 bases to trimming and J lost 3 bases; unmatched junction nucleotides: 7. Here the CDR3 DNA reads TGTGCCAGTAGTAACGAGGGGACAGGGTACAATCAGCCCCAGCATTTT. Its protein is CASSNEGTGYNQPQHF.

The CDR3 spells CASSLDGIAQETQYF. For the CDR3, the DNA is TGTGCCAGCAGCTTAGACGGGATCGCACAAGAGACCCAGTACTTC. This rearrangement joins TRBV11-2 to TRBJ2-5, with D possibly matching TRBD2 (5 bases). The CDR3 runs 15 residues. CDR1 is SGHAT and CDR2 is FQNNGV in the germline V gene. Trimming stripped 0 bases from V and 2 bases from J, with 10 bases between.

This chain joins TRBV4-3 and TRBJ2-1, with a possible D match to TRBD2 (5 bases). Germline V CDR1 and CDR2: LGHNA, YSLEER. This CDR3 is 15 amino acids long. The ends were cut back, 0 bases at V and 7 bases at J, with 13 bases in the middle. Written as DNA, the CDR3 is TGCGCCAGCAGCCAAGATCGGTCTAGCAGGAATGAGCAGTTCTTC. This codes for CASSQDRSSRNEQFF.

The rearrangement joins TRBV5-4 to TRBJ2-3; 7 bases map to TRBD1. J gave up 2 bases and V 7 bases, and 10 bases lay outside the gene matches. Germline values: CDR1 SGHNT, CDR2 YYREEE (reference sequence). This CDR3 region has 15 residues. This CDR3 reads CASGPGTAYTDTQYF. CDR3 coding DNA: TGTGCCAGCGGGCCCGGGACAGCATACACAGATACGCAGTATTTT.

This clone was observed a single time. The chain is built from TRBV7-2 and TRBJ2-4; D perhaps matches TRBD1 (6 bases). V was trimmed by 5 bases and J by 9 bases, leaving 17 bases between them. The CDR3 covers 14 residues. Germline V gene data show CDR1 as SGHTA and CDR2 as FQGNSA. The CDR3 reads CASSPLRQDGIQYF. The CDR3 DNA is TGTGCCAGCAGCCCTCTCCGACAGGACGGCATTCAGTACTTC.

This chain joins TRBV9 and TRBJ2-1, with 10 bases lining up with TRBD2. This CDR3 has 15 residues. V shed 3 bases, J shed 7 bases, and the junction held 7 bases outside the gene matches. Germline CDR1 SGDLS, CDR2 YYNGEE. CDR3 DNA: TGTGCCAGCAGCGCCAGGACTAGCGGCCAGAATGAGCAGTTCTTC. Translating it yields CASSARTSGQNEQFF. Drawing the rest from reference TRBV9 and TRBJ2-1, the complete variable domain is DSGVTQTPKHLITATGQRVTLRCSPRSGDLSVYWYQQSLDQGLQFLIQYYNGEERAKGNILERFSAQQFPDLHSELNLSSLELGDSALYFCASSARTSGQNEQFFGPGTRLTVL.

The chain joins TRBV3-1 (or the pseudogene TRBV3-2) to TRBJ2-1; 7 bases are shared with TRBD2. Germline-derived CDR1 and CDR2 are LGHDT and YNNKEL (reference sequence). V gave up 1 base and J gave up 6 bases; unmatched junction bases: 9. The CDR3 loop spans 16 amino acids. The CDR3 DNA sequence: TGTGCCAGCAGCCAAGTGATCTCGAGCGGGGTCAATGAGCAGTTCTTC. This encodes CASSQVISSGVNEQFF.

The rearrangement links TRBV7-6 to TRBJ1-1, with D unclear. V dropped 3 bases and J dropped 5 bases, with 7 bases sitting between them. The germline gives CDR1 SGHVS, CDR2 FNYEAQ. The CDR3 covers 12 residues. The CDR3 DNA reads TGTGCCAGCAGCTTGGCCGGGACTGAAGCTTTCTTT. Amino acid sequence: CASSLAGTEAFF.